The present T cell receptor beta chain was sequenced within a study of T cells in tuberculosis. Study at large: This South African cohort compared adolescents with or without latent tuberculosis against adults with active tuberculosis.

At study entry, adolescents had tuberculin skin tests and IGRA screening. Remarks on this clone: Its antigen is still unknown.

Germline loops: CDR1 LGHNA, CDR2 YNFKEQ. This CDR3 has 16 amino acids. V shed 0 bases, J shed 4 bases, and the junction held 7 bases outside the gene matches. Sequenced by immunoSEQ multiplex PCR; TCRdb stores in-frame clones only, minus some. In the table there are over 30,000 clones, about nine tenths of which are singletons. The study's findings and limits: Cases with active tuberculosis were adults, while controls were adolescents. A GMM-specific repertoire classifier reached approximately 90% accuracy, AUROC under 0.95.

This chain uses TRBV4-2 with TRBJ2-7; 9 bases agree with TRBD2. The sample taken for sequencing was PBMCs. The clonotype comes from a donor aged 10-35 years with latent tuberculosis or without tuberculosis infection. Some clones in this sample may be carry-over from other donors' samples. CDR3 DNA: TGTGCCAGCAGCCAAGAGTGGGCGGGGGGGCTATACGAGCAGTACTTC. Residues: CASSQEWAGGLYEQYF.